This T cell receptor (beta chain) was recorded in a study of CD8 T cells in ankylosing spondylitis. Study results and limitations: Ankylosing spondylitis blood seemed to carry a telltale TCR beta motif made of seven or eight highly homologous variants. Earlier studies detected some motif variants in reactive arthritis synovial fluid and blood. Disease-linked clones reportedly concentrated significantly in matched ankylosing spondylitis synovial fluid.

Quantitative barcoded 5'-RACE was used to prepare TCR beta libraries. Using its own MiXCR run on the 5' RACE reads, TCRdb lists one record per CDR3 protein. Seen here are more than 600,000 distinct CDR3 sequences, about 20% observed once, and the top ten hold 15% to 20%. This CDR3 region has 14 residues. Unmatched junction bases numbered 12, after V lost 9 bases and J lost 5 bases. Looked up from germline, CDR1 is MNHNS and CDR2 is SASEGT. This clonotype appeared a single time. Its antigen is as yet unknown. The source material was blood, either unsorted or a sorted T cell fraction (not recorded which). This receptor was identified in a male donor with ankylosing spondylitis. The chain uses TRBV6-1 and TRBJ2-5, with 7 bases fitting TRBD2. The CDR3 here is CASRGSGAGETQYF. The CDR3 nucleotides are TGTGCCAGTCGCGGGAGCGGGGCCGGGGAGACCCAGTACTTC.